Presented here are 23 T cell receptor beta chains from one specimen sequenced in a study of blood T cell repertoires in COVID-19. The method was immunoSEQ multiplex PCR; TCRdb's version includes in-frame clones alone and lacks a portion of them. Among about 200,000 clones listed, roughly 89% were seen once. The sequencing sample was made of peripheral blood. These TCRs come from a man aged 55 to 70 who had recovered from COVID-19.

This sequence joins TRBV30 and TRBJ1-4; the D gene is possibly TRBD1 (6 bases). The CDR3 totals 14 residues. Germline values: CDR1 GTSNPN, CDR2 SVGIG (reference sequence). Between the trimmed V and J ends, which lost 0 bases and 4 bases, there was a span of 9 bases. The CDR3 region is CAWSVGGLNEKLFF. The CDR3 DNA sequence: TGTGCCTGGAGTGTGGGGGGGCTTAATGAAAAACTGTTTTTT.

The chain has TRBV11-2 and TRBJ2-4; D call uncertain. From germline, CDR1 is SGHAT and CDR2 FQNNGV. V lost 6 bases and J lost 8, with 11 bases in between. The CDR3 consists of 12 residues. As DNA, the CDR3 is TGTGCCAGCAGTCTCGTTATTCACATTCAGTACTTC. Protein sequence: CASSLVIHIQYF.

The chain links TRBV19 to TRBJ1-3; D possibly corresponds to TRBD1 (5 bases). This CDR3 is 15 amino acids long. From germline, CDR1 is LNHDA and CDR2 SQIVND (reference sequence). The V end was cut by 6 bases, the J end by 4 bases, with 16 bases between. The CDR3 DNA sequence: TGTGCCAGTAGAAGACAGATCACCTCCGGAAACACCATATATTTT. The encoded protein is CASRRQITSGNTIYF.

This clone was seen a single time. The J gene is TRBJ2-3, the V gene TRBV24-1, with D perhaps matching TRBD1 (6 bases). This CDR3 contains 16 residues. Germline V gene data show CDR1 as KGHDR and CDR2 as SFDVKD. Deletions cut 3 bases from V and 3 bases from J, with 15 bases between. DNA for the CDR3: TGTGCCACCAGTGATCAACAGGGTTTTCATACAGATACGCAGTATTTT. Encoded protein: CATSDQQGFHTDTQYF.

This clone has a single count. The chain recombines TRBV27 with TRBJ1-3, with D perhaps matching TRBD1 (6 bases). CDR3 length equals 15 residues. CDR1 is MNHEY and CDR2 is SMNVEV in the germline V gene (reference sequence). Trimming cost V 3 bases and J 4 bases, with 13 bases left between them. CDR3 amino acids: CASSFTGHTGNTIYF. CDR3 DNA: TGTGCCAGCAGTTTCACAGGGCATACAGGAAACACCATATATTTT.

CDR3 nucleotides: TGTGCCAGCAGTTTATCTAGACAAGAGACCCAGTACTTC. Protein product: CASSLSRQETQYF. The chain links TRBV27 to TRBJ2-5, with D unclear. V lost 0 bases, J lost 2 bases, and 4 bases lay in between. This CDR3 has 13 amino acids. Germline V gives CDR1 MNHEY, CDR2 SMNVEV (reference sequence).

The CDR3 spells CASSLTGRGSYNEQFF. The CDR3 DNA reads TGTGCCAGCAGTTTGACAGGGAGAGGCTCCTACAATGAGCAGTTCTTC. The chain employs TRBV7-3 and TRBJ2-1; 7 nucleotides align to TRBD1. Per the germline V gene, CDR1 is SGHTA and CDR2 is FQGTGA. The CDR3 sequence is 16 residues long. After removal of 6 bases from V and 0 bases from J, the junction contained 8 bases not matched to a gene.

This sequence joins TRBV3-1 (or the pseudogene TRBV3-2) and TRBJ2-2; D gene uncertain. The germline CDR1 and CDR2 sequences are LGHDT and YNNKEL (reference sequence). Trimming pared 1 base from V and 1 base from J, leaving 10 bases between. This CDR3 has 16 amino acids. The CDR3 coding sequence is TGTGCCAGCAGCCAAGGTAAAAGACTGAACACCGGGGAGCTGTTTTTT. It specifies CASSQGKRLNTGELFF.

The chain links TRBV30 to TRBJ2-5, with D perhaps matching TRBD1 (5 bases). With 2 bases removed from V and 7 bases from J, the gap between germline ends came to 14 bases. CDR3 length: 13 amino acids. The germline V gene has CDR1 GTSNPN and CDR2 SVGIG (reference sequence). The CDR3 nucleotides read TGTGCCTGGAGTCGTCGGAAAAGGGGGACCCAGTACTTC. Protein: CAWSRRKRGTQYF.

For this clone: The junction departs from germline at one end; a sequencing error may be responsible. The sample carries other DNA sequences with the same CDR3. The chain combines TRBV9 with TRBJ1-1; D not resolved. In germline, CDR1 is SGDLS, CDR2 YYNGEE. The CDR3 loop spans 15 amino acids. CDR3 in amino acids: CASSPRGQLDAEAFF. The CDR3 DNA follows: TGTGCCAGCAGCCCAAGAGGGCAATTAGACGCTGAAGCCTTCTTT.

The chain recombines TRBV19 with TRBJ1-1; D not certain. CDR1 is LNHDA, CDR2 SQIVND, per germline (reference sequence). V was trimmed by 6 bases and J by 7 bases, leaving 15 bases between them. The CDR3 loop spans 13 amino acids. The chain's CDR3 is CASSSLGGGEAFF. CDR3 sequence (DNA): TGTGCCAGTAGCTCATTAGGAGGTGGTGAAGCTTTCTTT. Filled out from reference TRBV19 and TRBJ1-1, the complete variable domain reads DGGITQSPKYLFRKEGQNVTLSCEQNLNHDAMYWYRQDPGQGLRLIYYSQIVNDFQKGDIAEGYSVSREKKESFPLTVTSAQKNPTAFYLCASSSLGGGEAFFGQGTRLTVV.

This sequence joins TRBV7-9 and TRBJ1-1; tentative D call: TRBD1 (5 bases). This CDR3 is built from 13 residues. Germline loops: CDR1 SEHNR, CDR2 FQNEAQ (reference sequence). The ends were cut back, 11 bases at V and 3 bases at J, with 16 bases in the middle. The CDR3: CACKDARDTEAFF. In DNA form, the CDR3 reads TGTGCCTGTAAAGACGCCAGGGACACTGAAGCTTTCTTT.

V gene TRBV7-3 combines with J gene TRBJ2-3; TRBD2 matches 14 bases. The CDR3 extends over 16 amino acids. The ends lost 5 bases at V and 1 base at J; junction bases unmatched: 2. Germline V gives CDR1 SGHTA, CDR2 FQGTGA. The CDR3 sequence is CASSPGLAGGTDTQYF. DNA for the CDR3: TGTGCCAGCAGCCCGGGACTAGCGGGGGGCACAGATACGCAGTATTTT.

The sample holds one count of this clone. For the CDR3, the DNA is TGTGCCAGCAGCCTATACTCTGGGGCCAACGTCCTGACTTTC. Protein sequence: CASSLYSGANVLTF. The rearrangement links TRBV7-2 to TRBJ2-6; D remains unclear. V lost 5 bases, J lost 0 bases, and 5 bases lay in between. This CDR3 is 14 amino acids long. Per the germline V gene, CDR1 is SGHTA and CDR2 is FQGNSA.

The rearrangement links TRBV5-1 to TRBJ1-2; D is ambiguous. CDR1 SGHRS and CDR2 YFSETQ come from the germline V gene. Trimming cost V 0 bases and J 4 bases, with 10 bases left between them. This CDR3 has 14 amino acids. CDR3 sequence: CASSLVPGSYGYTF. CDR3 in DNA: TGCGCCAGCAGCTTGGTCCCGGGATCCTATGGCTACACCTTC.

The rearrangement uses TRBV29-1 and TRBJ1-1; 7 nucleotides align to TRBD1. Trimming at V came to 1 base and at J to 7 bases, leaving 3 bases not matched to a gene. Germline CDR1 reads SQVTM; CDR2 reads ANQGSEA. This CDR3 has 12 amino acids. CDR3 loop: CSVEGGTVEAFF. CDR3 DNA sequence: TGCAGCGTTGAAGGGGGGACAGTTGAAGCTTTCTTT.

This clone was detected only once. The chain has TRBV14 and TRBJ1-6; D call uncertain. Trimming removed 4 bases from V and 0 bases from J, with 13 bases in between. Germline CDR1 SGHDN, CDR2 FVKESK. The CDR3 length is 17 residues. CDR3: CASSRDDPGSYNSPLHF. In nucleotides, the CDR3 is TGTGCCAGCAGCCGCGATGACCCGGGCTCCTATAATTCACCCCTCCACTTT.

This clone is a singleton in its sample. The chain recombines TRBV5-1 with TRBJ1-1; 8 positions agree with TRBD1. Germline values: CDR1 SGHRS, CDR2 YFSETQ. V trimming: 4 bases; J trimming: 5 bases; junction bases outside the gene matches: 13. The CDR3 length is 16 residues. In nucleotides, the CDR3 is TGCGCCAGCAGCCGCAACCTACAGGGGGTCGGTACTGAAGCTTTCTTT. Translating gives CASSRNLQGVGTEAFF.

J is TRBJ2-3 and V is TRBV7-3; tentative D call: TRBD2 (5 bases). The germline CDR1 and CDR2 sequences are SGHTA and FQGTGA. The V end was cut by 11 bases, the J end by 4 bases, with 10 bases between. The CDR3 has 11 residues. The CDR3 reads CASGVADTQYF. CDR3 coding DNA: TGTGCCTCCGGGGTGGCAGATACGCAGTATTTT. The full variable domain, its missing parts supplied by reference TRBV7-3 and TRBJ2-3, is GAGVSQTPSNKVTEKGKYVELRCDPISGHTALYWYRQSLGQGPEFLIYFQGTGAADDSGLPNDRFFAVRPEGSVSTLKIQRTERGDSAVYLCASGVADTQYFGPGTRLTVL.

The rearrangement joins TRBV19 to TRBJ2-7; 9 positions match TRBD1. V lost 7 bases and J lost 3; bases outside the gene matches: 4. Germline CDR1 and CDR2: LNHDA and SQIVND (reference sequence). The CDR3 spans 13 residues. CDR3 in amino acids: CASNKDRGYEQYF. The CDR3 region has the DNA TGTGCCAGTAATAAGGACAGGGGCTACGAGCAGTACTTC.

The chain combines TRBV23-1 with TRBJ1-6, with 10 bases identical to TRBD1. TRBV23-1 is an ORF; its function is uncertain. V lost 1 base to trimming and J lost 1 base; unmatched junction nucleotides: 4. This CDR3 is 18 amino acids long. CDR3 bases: TGCGCCAGCAGTCAATGTGGGGACAGGGGATCCTATAATTCACCCCTCCACTTT. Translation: CASSQCGDRGSYNSPLHF.

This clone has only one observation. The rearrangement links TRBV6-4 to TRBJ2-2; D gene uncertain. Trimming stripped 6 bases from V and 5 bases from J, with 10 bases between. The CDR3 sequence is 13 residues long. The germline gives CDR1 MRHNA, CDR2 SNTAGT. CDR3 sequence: CASSRERTGELFF. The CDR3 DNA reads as TGTGCCAGCAGCAGAGAGAGGACCGGGGAGCTGTTTTTT.

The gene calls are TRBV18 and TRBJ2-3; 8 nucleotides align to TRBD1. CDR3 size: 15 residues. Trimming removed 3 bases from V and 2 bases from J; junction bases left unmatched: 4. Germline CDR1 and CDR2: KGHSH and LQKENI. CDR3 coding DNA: TGTGCCAGCTCACCCGACAGGGGTTACACAGATACGCAGTATTTT. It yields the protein CASSPDRGYTDTQYF.